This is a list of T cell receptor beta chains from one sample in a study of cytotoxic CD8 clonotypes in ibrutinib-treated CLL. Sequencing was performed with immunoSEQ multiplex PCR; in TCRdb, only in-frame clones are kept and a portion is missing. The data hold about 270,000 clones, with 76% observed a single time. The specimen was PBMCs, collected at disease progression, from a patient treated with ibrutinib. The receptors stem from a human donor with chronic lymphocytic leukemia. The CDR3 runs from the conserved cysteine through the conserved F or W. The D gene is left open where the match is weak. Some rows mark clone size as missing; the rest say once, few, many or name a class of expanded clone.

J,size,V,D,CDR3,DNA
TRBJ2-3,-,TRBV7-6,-,CASSRATDTQYF,TGTGCCAGCAGCCGGGCCACAGATACGCAGTATTTT
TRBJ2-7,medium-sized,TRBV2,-,CASTVGRSSYEQYF,TGTGCCAGCACCGTTGGACGGAGCTCCTACGAGCAGTACTTC
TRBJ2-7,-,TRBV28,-,CASSSTGRDEQYF,TGTGCCAGCAGTTCCACAGGGAGGGACGAGCAGTACTTC
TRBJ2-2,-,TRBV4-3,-,CASSQDLLSLNTGELFF,TGCGCCAGCAGCCAAGATCTTCTATCTCTGAACACCGGGGAGCTGTTTTTT
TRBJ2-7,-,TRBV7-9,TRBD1,CASTATGGRSYEQYF,TGTGCCAGCACCGCTACAGGGGGAAGGTCCTACGAGCAGTACTTC
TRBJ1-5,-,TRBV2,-,CASSEAGGGVGNQPQHF,TGTGCCAGCAGTGAAGCGGGGGGAGGAGTAGGCAATCAGCCCCAGCATTTT
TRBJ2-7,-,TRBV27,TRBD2,CASSMMGLASYEQYF,TGTGCCAGCAGTATGATGGGACTAGCCTCCTACGAGCAGTACTTC
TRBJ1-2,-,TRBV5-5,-,CASSLAYGYTF,TGTGCCAGCAGCTTGGCTTATGGCTACACCTTC
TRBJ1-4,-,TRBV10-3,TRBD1,CAISANTGARGEKLFF,TGTGCCATCAGTGCAAATACAGGGGCCCGTGGGGAAAAACTGTTTTTT
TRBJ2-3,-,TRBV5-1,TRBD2,CASSLGFSGVSTDTQYF,TGCGCCAGCAGCTTGGGGTTTAGCGGGGTTAGCACAGATACGCAGTATTTT
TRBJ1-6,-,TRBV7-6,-,CASSLAGGNSPLHF,TGTGCCAGCAGCTTAGCGGGGGGTAATTCACCCCTCCACTTT
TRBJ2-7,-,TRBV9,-,CASSVGDKPYEQYF,TGTGCCAGCAGCGTAGGGGACAAACCCTACGAGCAGTACTTC
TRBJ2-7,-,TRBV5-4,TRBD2,CASSSTSGVVQEQYF,TGTGCCAGCAGCTCTACTAGCGGGGTGGTGCAAGAGCAGTACTTC
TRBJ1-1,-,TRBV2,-,CASKRTDMNTEAFF,TGTGCCAGCAAAAGGACAGACATGAACACTGAAGCTTTCTTT
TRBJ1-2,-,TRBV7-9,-,CASSLGQGSYGYTF,TGTGCCAGCAGCTTAGGTCAGGGTTCCTATGGCTACACCTTC
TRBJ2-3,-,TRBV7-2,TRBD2,CASSLDPFRGGDTQYF,TGTGCCAGCAGCTTAGACCCCTTTCGCGGGGGAGATACGCAGTATTTT
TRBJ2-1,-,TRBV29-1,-,CSVDIREGMKLDEQFF,TGCAGCGTTGATATAAGAGAGGGGATGAAATTAGATGAGCAGTTCTTC
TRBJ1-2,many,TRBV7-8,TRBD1,CASSLEGQPIYGYTF,TGTGCCAGCAGCTTAGAGGGACAGCCTATCTATGGCTACACCTTC
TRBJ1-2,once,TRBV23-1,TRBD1,CASSQSGQDQRGYTF,TGCGCCAGCAGTCAATCGGGACAGGACCAGAGGGGCTACACCTTC
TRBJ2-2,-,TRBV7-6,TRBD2,CASSPGLAGNTGELFF,TGTGCCAGCAGCCCTGGACTAGCGGGAAACACCGGGGAGCTGTTTTTT
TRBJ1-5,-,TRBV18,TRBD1,CASLARDSTPQPQHF,TGTGCCAGCTTAGCCCGGGACAGCACTCCTCAGCCCCAGCATTTT
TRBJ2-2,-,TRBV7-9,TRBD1,CASSSQGQGIVPGELFF,TGTGCCAGCAGCTCTCAAGGACAGGGCATTGTGCCCGGGGAGCTGTTTTTT
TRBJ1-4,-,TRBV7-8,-,CASSRTVGYEKLFF,TGTGCCAGCAGCCGGACTGTGGGGTATGAAAAACTGTTTTTT
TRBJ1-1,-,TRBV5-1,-,CASSFVRMNTEAFF,TGCGCCAGCAGCTTTGTTAGGATGAACACTGAAGCTTTCTTT
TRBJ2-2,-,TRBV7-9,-,CASSKNIDGELFF,TGTGCCAGCAGCAAAAACATCGACGGGGAGCTGTTTTTT
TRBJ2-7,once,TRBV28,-,CASSFRPGLRSYEQYF,TGTGCCAGCAGTTTCCGACCGGGCCTACGCTCCTACGAGCAGTACTTC